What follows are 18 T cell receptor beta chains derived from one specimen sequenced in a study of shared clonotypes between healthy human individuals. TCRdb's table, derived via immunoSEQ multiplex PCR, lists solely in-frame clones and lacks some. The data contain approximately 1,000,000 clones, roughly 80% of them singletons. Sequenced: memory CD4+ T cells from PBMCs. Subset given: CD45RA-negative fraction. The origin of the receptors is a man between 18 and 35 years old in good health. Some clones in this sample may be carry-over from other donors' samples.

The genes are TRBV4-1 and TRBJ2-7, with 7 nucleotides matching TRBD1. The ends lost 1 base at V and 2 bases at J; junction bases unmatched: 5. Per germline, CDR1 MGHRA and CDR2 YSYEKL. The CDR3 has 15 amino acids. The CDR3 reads CASSQAGTATYEQYF. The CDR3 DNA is TGCGCCAGCAGCCAAGCCGGGACAGCCACCTACGAGCAGTACTTC.

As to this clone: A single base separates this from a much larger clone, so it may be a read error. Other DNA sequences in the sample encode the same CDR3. DNA of the CDR3: TGTGCCAGCAGTCGACAGGGGAACACTGAAGCTTTCTTT. This translates into CASSRQGNTEAFF. The V and J genes are TRBV14 and TRBJ1-1; 7 bases are shared with TRBD1. The CDR3 loop spans 13 amino acids. J lost 1 base, V lost 6 bases, and 2 bases had no gene match. The germline CDR1 and CDR2 sequences are SGHDN and FVKESK. The entire variable domain, with the rest obtained from reference TRBV14 and TRBJ1-1, is as follows: EAGVTQFPSHSVIEKGQTVTLRCDPISGHDNLYWYRRVMGKEIKFLLHFVKESKQDESGMPNNRFLAERTGGTYSTLKVQPAELEDSGVYFCASSRQGNTEAFFGQGTRLTVV.

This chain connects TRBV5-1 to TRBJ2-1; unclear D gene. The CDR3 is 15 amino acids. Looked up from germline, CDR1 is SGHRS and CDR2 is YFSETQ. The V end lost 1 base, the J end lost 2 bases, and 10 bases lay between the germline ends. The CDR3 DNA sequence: TGCGCCAGCAGCTTGAGGAGCGCAACCTACAATGAGCAGTTCTTC. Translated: CASSLRSATYNEQFF.

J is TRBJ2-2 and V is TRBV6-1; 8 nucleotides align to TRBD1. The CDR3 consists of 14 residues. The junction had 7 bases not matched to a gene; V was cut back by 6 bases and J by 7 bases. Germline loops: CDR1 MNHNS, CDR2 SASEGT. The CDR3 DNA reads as TGTGCCAGCAGGAGCAGGGGGCTGGACGGGGAGCTGTTTTTT. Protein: CASRSRGLDGELFF.

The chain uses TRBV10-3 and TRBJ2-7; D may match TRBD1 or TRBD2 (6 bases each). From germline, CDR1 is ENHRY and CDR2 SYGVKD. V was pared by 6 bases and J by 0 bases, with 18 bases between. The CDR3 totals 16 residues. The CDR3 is CAISLGGVAGSYEQYF. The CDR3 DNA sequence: TGTGCCATCAGCCTGGGGGGCGTTGCGGGCTCCTACGAGCAGTACTTC.

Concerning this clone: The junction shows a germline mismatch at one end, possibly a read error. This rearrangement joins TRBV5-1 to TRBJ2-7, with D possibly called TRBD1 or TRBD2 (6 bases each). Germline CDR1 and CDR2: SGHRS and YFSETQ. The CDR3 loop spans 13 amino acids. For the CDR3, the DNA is TGCGCCAGCAGCACGGCAGGGGACTCGGCAAAAGTATTC. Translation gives CASSTAGDSAKVF.

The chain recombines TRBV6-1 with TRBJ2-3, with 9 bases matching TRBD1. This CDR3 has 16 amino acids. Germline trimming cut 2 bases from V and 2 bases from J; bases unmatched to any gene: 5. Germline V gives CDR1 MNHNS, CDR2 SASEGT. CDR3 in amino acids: CASSEYWDRDTDTQYF. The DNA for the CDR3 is TGTGCCAGCAGTGAATATTGGGACAGGGACACAGATACGCAGTATTTT.

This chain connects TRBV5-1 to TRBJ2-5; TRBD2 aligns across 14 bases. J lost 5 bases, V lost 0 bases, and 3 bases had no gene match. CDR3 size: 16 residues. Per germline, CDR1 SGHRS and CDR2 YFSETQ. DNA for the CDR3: TGCGCCAGCAGCTTGGTGGGGACTAGCGGGAGTGAGACCCAGTACTTC. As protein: CASSLVGTSGSETQYF.

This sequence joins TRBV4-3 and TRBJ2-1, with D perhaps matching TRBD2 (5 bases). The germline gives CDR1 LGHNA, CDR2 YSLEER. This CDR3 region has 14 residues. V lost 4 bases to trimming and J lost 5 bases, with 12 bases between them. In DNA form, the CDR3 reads TGCGCCAGCAGCCGCCGAGACTATCACAATGAGCAGTTCTTC. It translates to CASSRRDYHNEQFF.

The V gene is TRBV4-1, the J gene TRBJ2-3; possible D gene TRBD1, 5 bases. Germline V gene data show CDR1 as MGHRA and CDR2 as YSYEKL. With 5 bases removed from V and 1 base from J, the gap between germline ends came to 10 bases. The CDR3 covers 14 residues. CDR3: CASSFEGGTDTQYF. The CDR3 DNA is TGCGCCAGCAGCTTCGAAGGGGGCACAGATACGCAGTATTTT.

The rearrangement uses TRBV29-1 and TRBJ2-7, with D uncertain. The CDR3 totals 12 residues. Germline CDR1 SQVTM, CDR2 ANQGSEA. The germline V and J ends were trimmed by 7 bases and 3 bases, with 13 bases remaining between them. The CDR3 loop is CSAQSSSYEQYF. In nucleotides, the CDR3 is TGCAGCGCTCAAAGTAGCAGCTACGAGCAGTACTTC.

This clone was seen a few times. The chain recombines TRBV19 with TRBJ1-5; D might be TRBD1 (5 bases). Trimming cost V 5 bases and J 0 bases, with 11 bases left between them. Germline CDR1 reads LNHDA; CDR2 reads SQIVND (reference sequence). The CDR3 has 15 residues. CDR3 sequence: CASSVSGFSNQPQHF. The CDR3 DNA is TGTGCCAGTAGTGTCTCAGGGTTTAGCAATCAGCCCCAGCATTTT. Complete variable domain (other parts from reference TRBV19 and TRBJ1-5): DGGITQSPKYLFRKEGQNVTLSCEQNLNHDAMYWYRQDPGQGLRLIYYSQIVNDFQKGDIAEGYSVSREKKESFPLTVTSAQKNPTAFYLCASSVSGFSNQPQHFGDGTRLSIL.

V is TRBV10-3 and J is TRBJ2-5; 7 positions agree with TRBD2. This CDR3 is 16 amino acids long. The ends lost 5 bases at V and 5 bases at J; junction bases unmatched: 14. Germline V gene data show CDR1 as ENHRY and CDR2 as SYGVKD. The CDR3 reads CAISLGGAGNGETQYF. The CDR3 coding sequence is TGTGCCATCAGTTTAGGTGGAGCGGGGAACGGGGAGACCCAGTACTTC.

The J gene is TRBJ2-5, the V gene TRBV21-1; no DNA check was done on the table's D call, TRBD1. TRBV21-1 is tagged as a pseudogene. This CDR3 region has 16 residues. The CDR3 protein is CASSKEGQGAGETQYF. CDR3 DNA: TGTGCCAGCAGCAAAGAAGGACAGGGGGCTGGAGAGACCCAGTACTTC.

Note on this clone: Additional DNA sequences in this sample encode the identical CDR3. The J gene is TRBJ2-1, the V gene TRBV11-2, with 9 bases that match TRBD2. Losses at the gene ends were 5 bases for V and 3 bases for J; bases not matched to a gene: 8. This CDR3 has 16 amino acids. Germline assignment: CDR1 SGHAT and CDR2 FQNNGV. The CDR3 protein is CASSPRLAGVYNEQFF. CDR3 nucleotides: TGTGCCAGCAGCCCCCGGTTAGCGGGGGTCTACAATGAGCAGTTCTTC.

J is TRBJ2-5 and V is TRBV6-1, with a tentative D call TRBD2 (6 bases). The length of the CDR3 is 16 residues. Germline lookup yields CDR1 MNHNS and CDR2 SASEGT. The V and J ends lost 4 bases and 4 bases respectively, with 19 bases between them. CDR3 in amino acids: CASSARRHTEGETQYF. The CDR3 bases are TGTGCCAGCAGTGCCCGTCGACATACGGAGGGAGAGACCCAGTACTTC.

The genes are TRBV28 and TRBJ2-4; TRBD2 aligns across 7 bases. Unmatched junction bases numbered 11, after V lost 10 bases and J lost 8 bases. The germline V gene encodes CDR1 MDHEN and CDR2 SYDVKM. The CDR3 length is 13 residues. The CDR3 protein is CATTPPGRDIQYF. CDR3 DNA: TGTGCCACTACCCCCCCGGGGAGGGACATTCAGTACTTC.

CDR3 nucleotide sequence: TGCGCCAGCAGCCAGAACCCCCAGAGTTACGAGCAGTACTTC. Its translation is CASSQNPQSYEQYF. This sequence joins TRBV4-3 and TRBJ2-7; D uncertain. Deletions cut 3 bases from V and 4 bases from J, with 13 bases between. The CDR3 covers 14 residues. The V gene's germline CDR1 is LGHNA and CDR2 YSLEER.